This T cell receptor (beta chain) was captured in a study of blood T cell repertoires in COVID-19. Across the study: Sample material is recorded as cDNA or gDNA derived from T cells, B-cell-depleted T cells, or PBMCs.

The CDR3 length is 16 residues. CDR1 and CDR2 (germline): SGHRS, YFSETQ. The V and J ends lost 4 bases and 5 bases respectively, with 21 bases between them. TCRdb's table, derived via immunoSEQ multiplex PCR, lists solely in-frame clones and lacks some. Of 150,000 to 200,000 clones in the sample, around 87% were seen once. The receptor comes from a man between 18 and 35 years old with active or convalescent COVID-19. V is TRBV5-1 and J is TRBJ1-2; TRBD1 might be the D (5 bases). The sequenced material came from peripheral blood. In nucleotides, the CDR3 is TGCGCCAGCAGCCCAGACAGAGCTGGGTATTTATATGGCTACACCTTC. It codes for CASSPDRAGYLYGYTF.